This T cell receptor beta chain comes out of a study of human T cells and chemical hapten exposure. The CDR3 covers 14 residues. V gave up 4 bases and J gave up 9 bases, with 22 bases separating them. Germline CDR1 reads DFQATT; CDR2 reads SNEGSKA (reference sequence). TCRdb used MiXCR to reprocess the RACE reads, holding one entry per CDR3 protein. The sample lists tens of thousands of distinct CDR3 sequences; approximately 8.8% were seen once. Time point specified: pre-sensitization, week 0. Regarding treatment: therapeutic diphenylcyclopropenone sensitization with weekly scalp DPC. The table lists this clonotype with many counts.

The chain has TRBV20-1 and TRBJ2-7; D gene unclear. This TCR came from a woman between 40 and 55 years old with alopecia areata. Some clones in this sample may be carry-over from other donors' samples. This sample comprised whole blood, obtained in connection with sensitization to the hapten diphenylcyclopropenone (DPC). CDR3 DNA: TGCAGTGCTAATTCCCAGGCCCCCCTGGTCGGGCAGTACTTC. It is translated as CSANSQAPLVGQYF.